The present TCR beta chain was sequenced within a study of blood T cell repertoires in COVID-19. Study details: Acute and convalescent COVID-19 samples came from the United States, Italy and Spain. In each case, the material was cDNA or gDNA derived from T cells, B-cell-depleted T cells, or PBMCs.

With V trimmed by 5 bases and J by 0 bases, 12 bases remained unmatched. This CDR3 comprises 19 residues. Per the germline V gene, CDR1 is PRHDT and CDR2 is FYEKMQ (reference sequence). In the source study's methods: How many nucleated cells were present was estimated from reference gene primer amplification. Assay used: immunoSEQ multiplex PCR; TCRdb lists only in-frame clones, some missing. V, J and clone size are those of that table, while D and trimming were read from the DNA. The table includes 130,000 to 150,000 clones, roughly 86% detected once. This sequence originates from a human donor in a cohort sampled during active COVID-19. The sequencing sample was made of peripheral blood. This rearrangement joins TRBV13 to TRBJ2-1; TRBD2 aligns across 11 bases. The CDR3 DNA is TGTGCCAGCAGCCCTACCCGGACTAGCGGGCGAAGCTCCTACAATGAGCAGTTCTTC. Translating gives CASSPTRTSGRSSYNEQFF.